This is a list of T cell receptor beta chains from one sample in a study of CD8+ T cells in alopecia areata. Clones were read by immunoSEQ multiplex PCR, and TCRdb kept only the in-frame ones, dropping some. The data hold 140,000 to 150,000 clones, with 51% observed a single time. The material was CD4+ T cells sorted from blood, obtained at week 0. These receptors originate from a human donor with alopecia areata. CDR3s include the opening cysteine and the closing phenylalanine or tryptophan. The D gene is left open where the match is weak. Not every row has a clone size; where given, it reads once, few, many or a size class.

j_call | v_call | cdr3_length | clone_size | d_call | cdr3_nt | cdr3_aa
TRBJ2-6 | TRBV7-6 | 12 | few | NA | TGTGCCAGCAGCTCCCGAGGCAACGTCCTGACTTTC | CASSSRGNVLTF
TRBJ2-7 | TRBV10-3 | 12 | NA | NA | TGTGCCATCAGTGAGTCGAGATACGAGCAGTACTTC | CAISESRYEQYF
TRBJ2-1 | TRBV5-1 | 15 | NA | NA | TGCGCCAGCAGCTTCATCGGAGCGGAGCACAATGAGCAGTTCTTC | CASSFIGAEHNEQFF
TRBJ1-5 | TRBV2 | 15 | few | NA | TGTGCCAGCACCACTCTAGGGGCAGGGGATCAGCCCCAGCATTTT | CASTTLGAGDQPQHF
TRBJ2-2 | TRBV30 | 11 | few | NA | TGTGCCTGGAGTGGGGCCGGGGAGCTGTTTTTT | CAWSGAGELFF
TRBJ2-6 | TRBV15 | 16 | few | TRBD2 | TGTGCCACCTCTCCTAGCGGGAGTTGGGGGGCCAACGTCCTGACTTTC | CATSPSGSWGANVLTF
TRBJ2-7 | TRBV10-3 | 15 | few | NA | TGTGCCATCAGTGCCCGGGACCTCCGCTCCTACGAGCAGTACTTC | CAISARDLRSYEQYF
TRBJ2-1 | TRBV30 | 19 | few | NA | TGTGCCTGGACCAAGAGGGCGATCGGAGGTCTTAGCTCCTACAATGAGCAGTTCTTC | CAWTKRAIGGLSSYNEQFF
TRBJ2-5 | TRBV9 | 13 | NA | NA | TGTGCCAGCAGCGTAGGAGGTCGAGAGACCCAGTACTTC | CASSVGGRETQYF
TRBJ1-5 | TRBV5-1 | 15 | few | NA | TGCGCCAGCAGCTTGGGGGTGGGAGGCAATCAGCCCCAGCATTTT | CASSLGVGGNQPQHF